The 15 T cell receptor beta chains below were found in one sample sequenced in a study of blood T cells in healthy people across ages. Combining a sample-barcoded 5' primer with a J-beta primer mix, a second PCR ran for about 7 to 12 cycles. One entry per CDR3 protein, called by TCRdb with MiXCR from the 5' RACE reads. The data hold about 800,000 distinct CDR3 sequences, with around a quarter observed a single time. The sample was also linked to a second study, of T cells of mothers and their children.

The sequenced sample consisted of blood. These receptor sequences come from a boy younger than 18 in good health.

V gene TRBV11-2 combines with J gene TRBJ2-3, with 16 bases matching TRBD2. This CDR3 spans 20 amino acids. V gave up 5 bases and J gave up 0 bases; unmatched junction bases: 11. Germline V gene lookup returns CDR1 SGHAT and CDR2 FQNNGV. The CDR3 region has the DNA TGTGCCAGCAGCCATCCCGCGGGACTAGCGGGAGGGGTTAGCACAGATACGCAGTATTTT. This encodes CASSHPAGLAGGVSTDTQYF.

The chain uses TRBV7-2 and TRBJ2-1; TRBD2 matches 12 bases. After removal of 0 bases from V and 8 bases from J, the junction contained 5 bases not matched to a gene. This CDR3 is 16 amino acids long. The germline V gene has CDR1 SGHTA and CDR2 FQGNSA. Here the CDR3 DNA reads TGTGCCAGCAGCTTAGCGCTAGCGGGAGGGCGAGATGAGCAGTTCTTC. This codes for CASSLALAGGRDEQFF. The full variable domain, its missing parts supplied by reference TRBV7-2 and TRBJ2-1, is GAGVSQSPSNKVTEKGKDVELRCDPISGHTALYWYRQSLGQGLEFLIYFQGNSAPDKSGLPSDRFSAERTGGSVSTLTIQRTQQEDSAVYLCASSLALAGGRDEQFFGPGTRLTVL.

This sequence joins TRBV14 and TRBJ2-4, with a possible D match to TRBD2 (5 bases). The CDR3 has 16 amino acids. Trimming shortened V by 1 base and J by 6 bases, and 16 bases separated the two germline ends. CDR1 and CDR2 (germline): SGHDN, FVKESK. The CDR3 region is CASSQVASPWPNIQYF. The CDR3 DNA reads TGTGCCAGCAGCCAAGTAGCGAGCCCTTGGCCAAACATTCAGTACTTC.

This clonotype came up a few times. CDR3 nucleotides: TGCGCCAGCAGCCAAGATACTAGCGGAAACTACAATGAGCAGTTCTTC. It specifies CASSQDTSGNYNEQFF. The chain employs TRBV4-3 and TRBJ2-1, with TRBD2 matching over 8 bases. Per the germline V gene, CDR1 is LGHNA and CDR2 is YSLEER. The V gene end was trimmed by 0 bases and the J gene end by 3 bases; junction bases not matched to a gene: 4. This CDR3 region has 16 residues.

CDR3 loop: CASSLVPGAYYGYTF. The CDR3 bases are TGTGCCAGCAGCTTAGTCCCAGGGGCCTACTATGGCTACACCTTC. The rearrangement joins TRBV7-2 to TRBJ1-2, with D possibly TRBD1 on 6 matching bases. Trimming took off 1 base at V and 3 bases at J, with 12 bases between the two ends. The CDR3 is 15 amino acids. From germline, CDR1 is SGHTA and CDR2 FQGNSA. Based on the CDR3 plus reference TRBV7-2 and TRBJ1-2, the full variable domain is GAGVSQSPSNKVTEKGKDVELRCDPISGHTALYWYRQSLGQGLEFLIYFQGNSAPDKSGLPSDRFSAERTGGSVSTLTIQRTQQEDSAVYLCASSLVPGAYYGYTFGSGTRLTVV.

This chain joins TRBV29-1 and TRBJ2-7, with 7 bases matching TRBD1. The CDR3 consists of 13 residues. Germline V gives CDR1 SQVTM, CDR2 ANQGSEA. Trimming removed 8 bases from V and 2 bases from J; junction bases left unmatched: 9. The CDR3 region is CSFTDRETYEQYF. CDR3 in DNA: TGCAGCTTCACTGACAGGGAGACCTACGAGCAGTACTTC.

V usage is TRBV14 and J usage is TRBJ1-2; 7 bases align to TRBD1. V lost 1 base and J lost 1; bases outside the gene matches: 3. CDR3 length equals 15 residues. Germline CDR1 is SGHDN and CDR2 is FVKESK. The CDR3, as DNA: TGTGCCAGCAGCCAAGTACAGGGGATTAACTATGGCTACACCTTC. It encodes CASSQVQGINYGYTF.

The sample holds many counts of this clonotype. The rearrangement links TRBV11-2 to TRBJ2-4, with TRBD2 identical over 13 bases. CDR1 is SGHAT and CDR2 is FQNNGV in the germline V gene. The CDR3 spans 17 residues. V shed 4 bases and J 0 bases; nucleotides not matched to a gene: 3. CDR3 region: CASSSRLAGGAKNIQYF. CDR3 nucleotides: TGTGCCAGCAGCTCCAGACTAGCGGGAGGAGCCAAAAACATTCAGTACTTC.

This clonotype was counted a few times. CDR3 in DNA: TGTGCCAGCAGTTCCGCTAATACCGGACACTCACAAGAGACCCAGTACTTC. This translates into CASSSANTGHSQETQYF. The rearrangement joins TRBV27 to TRBJ2-5, with D perhaps matching TRBD1 (5 bases). Trimming pared 4 bases from V and 2 bases from J, leaving 20 bases between. CDR1 is MNHEY and CDR2 is SMNVEV in the germline V gene (reference sequence). The CDR3 runs to 17 residues.

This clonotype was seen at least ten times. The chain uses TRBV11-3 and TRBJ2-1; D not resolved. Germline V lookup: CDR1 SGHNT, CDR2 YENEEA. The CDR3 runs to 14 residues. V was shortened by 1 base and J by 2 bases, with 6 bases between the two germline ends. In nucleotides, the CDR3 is TGTGCCAGCAGCTTAGGGTTAGCCTACAATGAGCAGTTCTTC. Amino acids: CASSLGLAYNEQFF.

The CDR3 nucleotides are TGTGCCAGCAGTTACGAACGGGGGACCCAGTACTTC. Its protein product is CASSYERGTQYF. The rearrangement links TRBV6-2 or TRBV6-3 to TRBJ2-5; TRBD2 is a possible D gene (5 bases). This CDR3 has 12 residues. Germline V CDR1 and CDR2: MNHEY, SVGEGT. Between the trimmed V and J ends, which lost 2 bases and 7 bases, there was a span of 8 bases.

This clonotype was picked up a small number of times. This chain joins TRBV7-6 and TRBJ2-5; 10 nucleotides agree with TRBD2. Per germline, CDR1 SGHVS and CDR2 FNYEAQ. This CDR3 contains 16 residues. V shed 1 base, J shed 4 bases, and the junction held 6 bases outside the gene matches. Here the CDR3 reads CASSLGEAGGRETQYF. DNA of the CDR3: TGTGCCAGCAGCTTAGGAGAAGCGGGAGGGCGAGAGACCCAGTACTTC.

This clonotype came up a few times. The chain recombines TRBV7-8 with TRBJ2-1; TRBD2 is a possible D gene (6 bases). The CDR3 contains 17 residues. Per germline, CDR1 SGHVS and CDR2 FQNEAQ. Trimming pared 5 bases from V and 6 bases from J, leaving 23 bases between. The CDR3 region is CASSPGVGAGRFNEQFF. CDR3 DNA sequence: TGTGCCAGCAGCCCGGGGGTGGGAGCGGGCAGATTCAATGAGCAGTTCTTC.

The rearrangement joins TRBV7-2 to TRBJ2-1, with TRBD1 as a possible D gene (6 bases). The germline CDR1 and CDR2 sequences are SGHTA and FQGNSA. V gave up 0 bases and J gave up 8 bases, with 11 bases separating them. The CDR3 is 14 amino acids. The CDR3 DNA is TGTGCCAGCAGCTTAGCGGCGCCAGGGGATGAGCAGTTCTTC. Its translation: CASSLAAPGDEQFF.

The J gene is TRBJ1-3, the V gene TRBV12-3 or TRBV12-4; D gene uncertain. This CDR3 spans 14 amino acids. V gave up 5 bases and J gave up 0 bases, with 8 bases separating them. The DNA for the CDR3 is TGTGCCAGCAGTCCCCAGTTCTCTGGAAACACCATATATTTT. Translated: CASSPQFSGNTIYF.